This T cell receptor beta chain is drawn from a study of blood T cell repertoires in COVID-19. Study-wide background: COVID-19 samples from acute and convalescent phases originated in the United States, Italy and Spain.

How the authors handled the data: Researchers report that nucleated cell counts were estimated from reference gene primer amplification. Profiled with immunoSEQ multiplex PCR; TCRdb holds only in-frame clones, not every one. V and J calls and clone size are copied from that table; D and trimming were computed from the DNA. The sample includes 90,000 to 150,000 clones, 70% to 80% of them seen just once. Source material: peripheral blood. This clonotype was sampled from a human donor in a cohort sampled during active COVID-19.

The CDR3 DNA follows: TGTGCCAGCAGTCCCCAGGAGGGCCAAGGGGACCAGCCCCAGCATTTT. Translation gives CASSPQEGQGDQPQHF. The rearrangement links TRBV6-2 or TRBV6-3 to TRBJ1-5; D perhaps matches TRBD1 (5 bases). The CDR3 has 16 residues. CDR1 MNHEY and CDR2 SVGEGT come from the germline V gene. Between the trimmed V and J ends, which lost 5 bases and 7 bases, there was a span of 21 bases.